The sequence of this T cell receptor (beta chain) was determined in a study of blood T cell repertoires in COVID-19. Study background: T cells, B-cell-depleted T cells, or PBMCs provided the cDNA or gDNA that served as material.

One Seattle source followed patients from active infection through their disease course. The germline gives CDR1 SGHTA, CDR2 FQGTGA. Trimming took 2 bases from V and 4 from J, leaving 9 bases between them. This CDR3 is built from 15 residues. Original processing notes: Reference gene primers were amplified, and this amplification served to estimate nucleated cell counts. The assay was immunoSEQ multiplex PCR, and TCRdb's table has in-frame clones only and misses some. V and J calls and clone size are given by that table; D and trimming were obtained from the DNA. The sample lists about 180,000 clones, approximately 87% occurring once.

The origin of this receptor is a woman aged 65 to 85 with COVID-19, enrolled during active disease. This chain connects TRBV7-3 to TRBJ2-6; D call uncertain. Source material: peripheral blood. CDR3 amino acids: CASSLGLVGANVLTF. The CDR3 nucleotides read TGTGCCAGCAGCTTAGGTCTAGTCGGGGCCAACGTCCTGACTTTC.